A selection of T cell receptor beta chains follows, all from one sample in a study of cytomegalovirus exposure and HLA in healthy donors. Profiling relied on immunoSEQ multiplex PCR, and the TCRdb table lists in-frame clones only, not all of them. The sample lists 200,000 to 250,000 clones; approximately 82% were seen once. The sequencing input was PBMCs. The receptors were sampled from a woman between 35 and 50 years old in good health and CMV-seronegative. Each CDR3 is given with its conserved first and last residue. The D gene is left open where the match is weak. Size values are once, few and many counts, or a class for expanded clones, and some rows have none.

size | J | D | length | V | CDR3 | DNA
- | TRBJ1-1 | TRBD1 | 13 | TRBV6-1 | CASSLTGVAEAFF | TGTGCCAGCAGCCTTACAGGGGTTGCTGAAGCTTTCTTT
- | TRBJ2-3 | TRBD2 | 14 | TRBV5-1 | CASQRGGSTDTQYF | TGCGCCAGCCAACGGGGGGGAAGCACAGATACGCAGTATTTT
- | TRBJ2-3 | TRBD2 | 12 | TRBV27 | CASSLGGGTQYF | TGTGCCAGCAGTTTAGGGGGGGGTACGCAGTATTTT
few | TRBJ1-4 | - | 16 | TRBV7-9 | CASSLRKTEENEKLFF | TGTGCCAGCAGCTTGAGGAAGACTGAAGAGAATGAAAAACTGTTTTTT
few | TRBJ1-4 | TRBD1 | 14 | TRBV5-4 | CASSDRDRGEKLFF | TGTGCCAGCAGCGACCGGGACAGGGGGGAAAAACTGTTTTTT
- | TRBJ1-1 | TRBD1 | 18 | TRBV4-1 | CASSQDSTGTVWGTEAFF | TGCGCCAGCAGCCAAGATAGTACGGGGACAGTGTGGGGCACTGAAGCTTTCTTT
- | TRBJ1-1 | - | 13 | TRBV10-3 | CAINSQVGTEAFF | TGTGCCATCAACTCTCAGGTGGGCACTGAAGCTTTCTTT
- | TRBJ2-7 | TRBD2 | 14 | TRBV6-5 | CASRIGLAVYEQYF | TGTGCCAGCAGGATCGGACTAGCGGTCTACGAGCAGTACTTC
- | TRBJ2-5 | TRBD1 | 14 | TRBV18 | CASSRDRAGETQYF | TGTGCCAGCTCACGTGACAGGGCCGGGGAGACCCAGTACTTC
- | TRBJ1-1 | TRBD1 | 16 | TRBV5-1 | CASSLVGTGSNTEAFF | TGCGCCAGCAGCTTGGTTGGGACAGGGTCAAACACTGAAGCTTTCTTT